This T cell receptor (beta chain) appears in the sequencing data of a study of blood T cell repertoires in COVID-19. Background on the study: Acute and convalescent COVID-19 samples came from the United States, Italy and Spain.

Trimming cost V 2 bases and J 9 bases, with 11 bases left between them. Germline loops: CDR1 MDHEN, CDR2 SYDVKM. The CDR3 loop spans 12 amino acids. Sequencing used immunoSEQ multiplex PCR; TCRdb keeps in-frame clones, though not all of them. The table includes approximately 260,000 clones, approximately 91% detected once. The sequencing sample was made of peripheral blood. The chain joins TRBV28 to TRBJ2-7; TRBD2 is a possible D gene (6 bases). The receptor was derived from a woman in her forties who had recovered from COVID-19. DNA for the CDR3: TGTGCCAGCAGTTTAGGAGGGTTCGCGCAGTACTTC. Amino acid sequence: CASSLGGFAQYF.